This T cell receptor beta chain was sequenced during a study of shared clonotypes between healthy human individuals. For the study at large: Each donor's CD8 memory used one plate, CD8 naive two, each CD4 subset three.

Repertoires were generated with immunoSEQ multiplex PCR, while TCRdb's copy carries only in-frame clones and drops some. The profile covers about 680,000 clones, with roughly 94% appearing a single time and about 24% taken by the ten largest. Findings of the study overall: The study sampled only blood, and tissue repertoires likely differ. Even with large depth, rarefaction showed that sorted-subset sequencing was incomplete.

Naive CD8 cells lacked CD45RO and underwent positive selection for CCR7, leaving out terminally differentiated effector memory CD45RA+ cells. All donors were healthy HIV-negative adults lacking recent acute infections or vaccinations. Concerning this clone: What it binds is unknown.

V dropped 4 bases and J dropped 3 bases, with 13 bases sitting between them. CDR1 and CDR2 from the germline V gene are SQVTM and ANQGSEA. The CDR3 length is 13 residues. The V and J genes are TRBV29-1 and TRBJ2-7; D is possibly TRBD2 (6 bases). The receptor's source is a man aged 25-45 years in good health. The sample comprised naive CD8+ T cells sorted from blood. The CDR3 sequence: CSVVGGSRYEQYF. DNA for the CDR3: TGCAGCGTTGTGGGGGGAAGTCGCTACGAGCAGTACTTC.